The present TCR beta chain was sequenced within a study of blood T cell repertoires in COVID-19. Study-level background: Samples taken during acute and convalescent COVID-19 were collected in the United States, Italy and Spain. The cDNA or gDNA used as material had been derived from T cells, B-cell-depleted T cells, or PBMCs.

In the authors' workflow: Reference gene primer amplification gave nucleated cell count estimates. Only in-frame clones appear in the TCRdb table, and some are missing; sequencing was by immunoSEQ multiplex PCR. V and J calls plus clone size are reproduced from that table; the DNA served to infer D and trimming. The table records 230,000 or so clones, 80% to 90% of them present only once. V trimming: 0 bases; J trimming: 0 bases; junction bases outside the gene matches: 2. The CDR3 runs to 15 residues. CDR1 is SGHNT, CDR2 YENEEA, per germline. Sequenced: peripheral blood. The receptor comes from a man aged 40-55 years who had recovered from COVID-19. The chain joins TRBV11-3 to TRBJ2-7; 7 bases map to TRBD1. The CDR3 spells CASSLEDRPSYEQYF. CDR3 coding DNA: TGTGCCAGCAGCTTAGAGGACAGGCCCTCCTACGAGCAGTACTTC.